This T cell receptor beta chain was retrieved from a study of blood T cells in healthy people across ages. About the study: Template switching retrieved approximately one barcoded beta molecule for each two T cells. Broader study findings: Unsorted PBMCs ruled out conclusive naive versus antigen-experienced comparison.

Drawn from each donor were roughly 10 milliliters of peripheral blood. The CDR3 covers 17 residues. Germline V CDR1 and CDR2: SGHRS, YFSETQ. V gave up 4 bases and J gave up 2 bases, with 19 bases separating them. Details on this clonotype: The antigen remains undetermined.

Primed by a sample-barcoded 5' primer and a J-beta primer mix, a second PCR proceeded for about 7 to 11 cycles. A single record per CDR3 protein comes from TCRdb applying MiXCR to the 5' RACE reads. This sample has about 970,000 distinct CDR3 sequences, with roughly 50% found just once. The chain joins TRBV5-1 to TRBJ2-1, with D possibly matching TRBD2 (5 bases). The sequencing sample was made of blood. The TCR originated in an older woman in good health. The DNA for the CDR3 is TGCGCCAGCAGCAGCAGCCTCACTAGAGGACCCTACAATGAGCAGTTCTTC. Its translation is CASSSSLTRGPYNEQFF.